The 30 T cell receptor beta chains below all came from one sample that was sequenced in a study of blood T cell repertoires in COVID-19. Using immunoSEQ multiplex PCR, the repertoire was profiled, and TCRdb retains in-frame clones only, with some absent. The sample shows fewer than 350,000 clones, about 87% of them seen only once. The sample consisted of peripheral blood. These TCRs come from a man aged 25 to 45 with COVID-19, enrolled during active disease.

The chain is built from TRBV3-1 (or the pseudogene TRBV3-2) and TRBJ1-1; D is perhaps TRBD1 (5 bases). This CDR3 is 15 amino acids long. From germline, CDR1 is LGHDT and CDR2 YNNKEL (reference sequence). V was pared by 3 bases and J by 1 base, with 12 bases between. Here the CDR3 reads CASSHEGLQNTEAFF. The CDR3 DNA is TGTGCCAGCAGCCATGAGGGACTCCAGAACACTGAAGCTTTCTTT.

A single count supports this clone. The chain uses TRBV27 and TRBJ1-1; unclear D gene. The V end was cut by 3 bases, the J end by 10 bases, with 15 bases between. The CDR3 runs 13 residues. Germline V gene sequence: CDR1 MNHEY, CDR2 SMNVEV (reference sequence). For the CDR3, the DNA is TGTGCCAGCAGTTTTCCCGGAGGTTCGCTAGCTTTCTTT. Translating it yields CASSFPGGSLAFF.

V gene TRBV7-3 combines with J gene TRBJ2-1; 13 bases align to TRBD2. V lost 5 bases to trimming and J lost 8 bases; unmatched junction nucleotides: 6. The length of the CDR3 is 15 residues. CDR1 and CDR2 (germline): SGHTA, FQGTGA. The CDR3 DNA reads TGTGCCAGCAGCCGGACTAGCGGGAGTTTCGATGAGCAGTTCTTC. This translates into CASSRTSGSFDEQFF.

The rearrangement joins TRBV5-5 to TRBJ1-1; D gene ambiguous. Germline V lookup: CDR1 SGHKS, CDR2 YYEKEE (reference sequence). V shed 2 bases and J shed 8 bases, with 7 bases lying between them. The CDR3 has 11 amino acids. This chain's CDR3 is CASSFFREAFF. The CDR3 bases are TGTGCCAGCAGCTTCTTCAGAGAAGCTTTCTTT.

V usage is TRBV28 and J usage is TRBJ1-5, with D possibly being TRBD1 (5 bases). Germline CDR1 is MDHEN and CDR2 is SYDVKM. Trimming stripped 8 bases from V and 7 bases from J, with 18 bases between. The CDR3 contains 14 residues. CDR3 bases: TGTGCCAGCCACTCATCAGGGTCAGGCCAGCCCCAGCATTTT. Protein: CASHSSGSGQPQHF. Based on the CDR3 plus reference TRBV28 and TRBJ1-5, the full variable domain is DVKVTQSSRYLVKRTGEKVFLECVQDMDHENMFWYRQDPGLGLRLIYFSYDVKMKEKGDIPEGYSVSREKKERFSLILESASTNQTSMYLCASHSSGSGQPQHFGDGTRLSIL.

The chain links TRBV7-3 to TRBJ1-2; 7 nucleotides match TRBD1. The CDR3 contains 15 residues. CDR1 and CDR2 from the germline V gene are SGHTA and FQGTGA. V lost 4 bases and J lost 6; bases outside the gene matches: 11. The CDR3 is CASSWGDSLKDGYTF. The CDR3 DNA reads TGTGCCAGCAGCTGGGGGGACAGCCTTAAGGATGGCTACACCTTC.

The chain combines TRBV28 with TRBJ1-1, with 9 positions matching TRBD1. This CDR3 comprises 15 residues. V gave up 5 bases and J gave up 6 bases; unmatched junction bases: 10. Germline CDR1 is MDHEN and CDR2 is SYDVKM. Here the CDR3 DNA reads TGTGCCAGCAGTCCGAGACAGGGGGTAGTCGCTGAAGCTTTCTTT. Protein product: CASSPRQGVVAEAFF.

The CDR3 loop is CAISDTGTGRATYEQYF. DNA for the CDR3: TGTGCCATCAGTGACACCGGGACAGGGAGGGCAACCTACGAGCAGTACTTC. The rearrangement uses TRBV10-3 and TRBJ2-7; 9 bases align to TRBD1. V dropped 3 bases and J dropped 2; count of bases not matched to a gene: 11. Germline values: CDR1 ENHRY, CDR2 SYGVKD. The CDR3 covers 17 residues.

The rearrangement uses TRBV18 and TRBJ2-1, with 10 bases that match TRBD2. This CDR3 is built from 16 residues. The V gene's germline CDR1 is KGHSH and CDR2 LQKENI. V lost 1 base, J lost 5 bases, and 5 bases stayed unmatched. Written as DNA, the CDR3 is TGTGCCAGCTCACCACAGCGAGCGGGAGGGAACAATGAGCAGTTCTTC. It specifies CASSPQRAGGNNEQFF. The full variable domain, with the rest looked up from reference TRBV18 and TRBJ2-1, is NAGVMQNPRHLVRRRGQEARLRCSPMKGHSHVYWYRQLPEEGLKFMVYLQKENIIDESGMPKERFSAEFPKEGPSILRIQQVVRGDSAAYFCASSPQRAGGNNEQFFGPGTRLTVL.

The CDR3 bases are TGTGCCACCAGTCCATCTAACTATGGCTACACCTTC. It translates to CATSPSNYGYTF. This chain uses TRBV24-1 with TRBJ1-2; D is uncertain. This CDR3 has 12 residues. V lost 6 bases to trimming and J lost 0 bases, with 4 bases between them. Germline lookup yields CDR1 KGHDR and CDR2 SFDVKD.

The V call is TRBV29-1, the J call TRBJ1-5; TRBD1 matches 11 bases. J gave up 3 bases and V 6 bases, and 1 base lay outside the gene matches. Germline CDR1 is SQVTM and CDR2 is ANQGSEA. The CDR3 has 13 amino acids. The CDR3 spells CSVGQGDNQPQHF. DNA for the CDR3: TGCAGCGTGGGACAGGGGGACAATCAGCCCCAGCATTTT.

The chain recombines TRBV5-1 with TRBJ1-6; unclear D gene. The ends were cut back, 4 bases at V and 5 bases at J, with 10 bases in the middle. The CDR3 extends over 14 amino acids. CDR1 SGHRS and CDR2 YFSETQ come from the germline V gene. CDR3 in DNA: TGCGCCAGCAGCCCCCGTAGTGATAATTCACCCCTCCACTTT. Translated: CASSPRSDNSPLHF.

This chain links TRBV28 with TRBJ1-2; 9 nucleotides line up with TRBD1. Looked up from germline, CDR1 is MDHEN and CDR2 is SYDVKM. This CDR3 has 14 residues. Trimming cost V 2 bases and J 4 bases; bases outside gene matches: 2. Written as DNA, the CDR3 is TGTGCCAGCAGTTTAGGACAGGGGTCCTATGGCTACACCTTC. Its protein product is CASSLGQGSYGYTF.

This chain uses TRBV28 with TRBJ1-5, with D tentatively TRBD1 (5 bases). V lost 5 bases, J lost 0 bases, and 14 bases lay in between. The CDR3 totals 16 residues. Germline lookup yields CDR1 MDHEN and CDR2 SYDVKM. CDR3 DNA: TGTGCCAGCAGTCAGGCCGGGGGTTATAGCAATCAGCCCCAGCATTTT. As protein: CASSQAGGYSNQPQHF.

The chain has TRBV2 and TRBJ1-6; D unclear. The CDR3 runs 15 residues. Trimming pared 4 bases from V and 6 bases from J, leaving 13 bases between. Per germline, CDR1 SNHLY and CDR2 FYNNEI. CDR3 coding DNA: TGTGCCAGCAGTGCTCGCGACTTATCTAATTCACCCCTCCACTTT. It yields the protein CASSARDLSNSPLHF. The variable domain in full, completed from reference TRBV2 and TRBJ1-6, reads EPEVTQTPSHQVTQMGQEVILRCVPISNHLYFYWYRQILGQKVEFLVSFYNNEISEKSEIFDDQFSVERPDGSNFTLKIRSTKLEDSAMYFCASSARDLSNSPLHFGNGTRLTVT.

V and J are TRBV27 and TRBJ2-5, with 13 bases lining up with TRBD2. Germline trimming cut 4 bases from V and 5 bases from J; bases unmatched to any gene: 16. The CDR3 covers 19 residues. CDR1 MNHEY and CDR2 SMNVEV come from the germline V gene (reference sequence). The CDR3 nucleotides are TGTGCCAGCAGTTCGAAATTACTAGCGGGGGGGCCCTCTTGGGAGACCCAGTACTTC. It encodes CASSSKLLAGGPSWETQYF.

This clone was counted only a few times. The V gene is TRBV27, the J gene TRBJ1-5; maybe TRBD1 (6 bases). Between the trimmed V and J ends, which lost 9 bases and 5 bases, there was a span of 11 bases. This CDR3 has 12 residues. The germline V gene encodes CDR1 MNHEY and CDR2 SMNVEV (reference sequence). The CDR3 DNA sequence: TGTGCCAGTGGACAGACCTATCAGCCCCAGCATTTT. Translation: CASGQTYQPQHF.

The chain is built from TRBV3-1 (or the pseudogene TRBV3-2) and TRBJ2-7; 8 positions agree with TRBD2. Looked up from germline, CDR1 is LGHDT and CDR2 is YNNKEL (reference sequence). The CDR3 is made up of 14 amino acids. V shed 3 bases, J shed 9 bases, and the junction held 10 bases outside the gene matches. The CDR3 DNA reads TGTGCCAGCAGCCAGGGACTAGGAGGGATTGCGCAGTACTTC. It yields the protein CASSQGLGGIAQYF.

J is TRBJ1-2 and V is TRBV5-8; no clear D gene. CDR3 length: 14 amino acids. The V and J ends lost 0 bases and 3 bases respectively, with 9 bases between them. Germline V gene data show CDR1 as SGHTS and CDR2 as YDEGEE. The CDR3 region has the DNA TGTGCCAGCAGCTTGGATCGGAGCTACTATGGCTACACCTTC. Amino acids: CASSLDRSYYGYTF. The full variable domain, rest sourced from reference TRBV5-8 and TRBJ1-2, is EAGVTQSPTHLIKTRGQQATLRCSPISGHTSVYWYQQALGLGLQFLLWYDEGEERNRGNFPPRFSGRQFPNYSSELNVNALELEDSALYLCASSLDRSYYGYTFGSGTRLTVV.

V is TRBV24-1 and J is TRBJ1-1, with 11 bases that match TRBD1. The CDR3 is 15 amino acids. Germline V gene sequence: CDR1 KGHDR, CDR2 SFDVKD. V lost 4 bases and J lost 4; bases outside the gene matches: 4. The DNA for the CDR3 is TGTGCCACCAGTGACCGGGACAGGGGGGTCACTGAAGCTTTCTTT. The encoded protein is CATSDRDRGVTEAFF.

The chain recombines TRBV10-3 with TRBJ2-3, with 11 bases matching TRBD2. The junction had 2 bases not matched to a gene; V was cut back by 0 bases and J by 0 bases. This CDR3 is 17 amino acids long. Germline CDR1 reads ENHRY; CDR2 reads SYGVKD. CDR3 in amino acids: CAISESPSGGSTDTQYF. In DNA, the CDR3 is TGTGCCATCAGTGAGTCGCCTAGCGGGGGGAGCACAGATACGCAGTATTTT.

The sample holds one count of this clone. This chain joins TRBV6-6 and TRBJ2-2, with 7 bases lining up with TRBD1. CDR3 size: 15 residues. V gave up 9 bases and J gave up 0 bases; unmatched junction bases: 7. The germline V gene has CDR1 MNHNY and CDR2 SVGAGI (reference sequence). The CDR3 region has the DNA TGTGCCAGTACCTCGGGGACAGCGAACACCGGGGAGCTGTTTTTT. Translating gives CASTSGTANTGELFF.

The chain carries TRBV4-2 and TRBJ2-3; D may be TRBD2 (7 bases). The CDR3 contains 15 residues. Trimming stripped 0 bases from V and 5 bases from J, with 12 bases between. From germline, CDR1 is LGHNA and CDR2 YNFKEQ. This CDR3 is CASSQDRGGGDTQYF. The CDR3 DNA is TGTGCCAGCAGCCAAGATCGCGGGGGCGGAGATACGCAGTATTTT.

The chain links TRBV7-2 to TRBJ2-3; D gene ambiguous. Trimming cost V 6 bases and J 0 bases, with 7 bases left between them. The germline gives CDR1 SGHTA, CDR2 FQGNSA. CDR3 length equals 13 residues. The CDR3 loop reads CASRQTSTDTQYF. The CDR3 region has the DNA TGTGCCAGCAGGCAGACAAGCACAGATACGCAGTATTTT. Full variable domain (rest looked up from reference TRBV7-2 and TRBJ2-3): GAGVSQSPSNKVTEKGKDVELRCDPISGHTALYWYRQSLGQGLEFLIYFQGNSAPDKSGLPSDRFSAERTGGSVSTLTIQRTQQEDSAVYLCASRQTSTDTQYFGPGTRLTVL.

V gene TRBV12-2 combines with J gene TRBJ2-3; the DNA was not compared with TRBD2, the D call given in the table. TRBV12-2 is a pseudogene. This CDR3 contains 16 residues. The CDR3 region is CASRLGLAGFTDTQYF. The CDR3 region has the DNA TGTGCAAGTCGCTTAGGACTAGCGGGATTCACAGATACGCAGTATTTT.

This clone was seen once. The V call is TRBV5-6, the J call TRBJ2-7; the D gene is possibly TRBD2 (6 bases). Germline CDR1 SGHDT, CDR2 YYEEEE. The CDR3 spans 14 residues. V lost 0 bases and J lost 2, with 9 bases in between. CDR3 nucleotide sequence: TGTGCCAGCAGCTTGGGGGTAGCGGCCTACGAGCAGTACTTC. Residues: CASSLGVAAYEQYF.

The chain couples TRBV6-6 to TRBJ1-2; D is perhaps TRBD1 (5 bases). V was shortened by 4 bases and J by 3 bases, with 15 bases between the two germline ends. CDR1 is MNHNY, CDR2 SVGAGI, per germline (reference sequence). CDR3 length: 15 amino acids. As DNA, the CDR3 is TGTGCCAGCAGTTGGACTATCGGGGGTGACTATGGCTACACCTTC. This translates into CASSWTIGGDYGYTF.

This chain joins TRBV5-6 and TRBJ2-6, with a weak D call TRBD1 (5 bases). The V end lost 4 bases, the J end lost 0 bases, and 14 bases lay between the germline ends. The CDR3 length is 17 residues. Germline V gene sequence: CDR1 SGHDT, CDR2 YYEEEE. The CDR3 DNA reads TGTGCCAGCAGCGCATACGACAGAATCTCTGGGGCCAACGTCCTGACTTTC. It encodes CASSAYDRISGANVLTF. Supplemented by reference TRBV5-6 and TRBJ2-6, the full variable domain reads DAGVTQSPTHLIKTRGQQVTLRCSPKSGHDTVSWYQQALGQGPQFIFQYYEEEERQRGNFPDRFSGHQFPNYSSELNVNALLLGDSALYLCASSAYDRISGANVLTFGAGSRLTVL.

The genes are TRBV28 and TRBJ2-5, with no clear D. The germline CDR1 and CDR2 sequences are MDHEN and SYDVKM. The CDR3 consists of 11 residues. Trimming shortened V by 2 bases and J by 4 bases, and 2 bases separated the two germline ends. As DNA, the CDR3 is TGTGCCAGCAGTTTACGAGAGACCCAGTACTTC. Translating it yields CASSLRETQYF.

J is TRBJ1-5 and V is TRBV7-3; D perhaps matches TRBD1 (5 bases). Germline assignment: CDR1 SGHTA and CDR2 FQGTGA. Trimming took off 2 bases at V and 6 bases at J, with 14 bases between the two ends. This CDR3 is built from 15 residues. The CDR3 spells CASSLFAGGGQPQHF. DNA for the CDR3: TGTGCCAGCAGCTTATTCGCCGGGGGGGGTCAGCCCCAGCATTTT.